The T cell receptor (beta chain) under discussion was sequenced for a study of tumor-infiltrating lymphocytes in localized non-small cell lung cancer. On the study more broadly: Some samples were collected after neoadjuvant chemotherapy; smokers, never-smokers and several histologies were included.

The V end was cut by 1 base, the J end by 2 bases, with 12 bases between. Germline V gene sequence: CDR1 SGDLS, CDR2 YYNGEE. This CDR3 comprises 15 residues. Here immunoSEQ multiplex PCR was the method, and the copy in TCRdb shows in-frame clones only, minus some. The profile shows roughly 7,000 clones, 50% to 70% of them singletons. The receptor was derived from a human donor with non-small cell lung cancer. The sequencing input was uninvolved lung tissue not adjacent to the tumor. The chain joins TRBV9 to TRBJ2-5, with D tentatively TRBD1 (5 bases). CDR3 in amino acids: CASSVTTGLQETQYF. The CDR3 DNA reads TGTGCCAGCAGCGTAACTACAGGATTACAAGAGACCCAGTACTTC.